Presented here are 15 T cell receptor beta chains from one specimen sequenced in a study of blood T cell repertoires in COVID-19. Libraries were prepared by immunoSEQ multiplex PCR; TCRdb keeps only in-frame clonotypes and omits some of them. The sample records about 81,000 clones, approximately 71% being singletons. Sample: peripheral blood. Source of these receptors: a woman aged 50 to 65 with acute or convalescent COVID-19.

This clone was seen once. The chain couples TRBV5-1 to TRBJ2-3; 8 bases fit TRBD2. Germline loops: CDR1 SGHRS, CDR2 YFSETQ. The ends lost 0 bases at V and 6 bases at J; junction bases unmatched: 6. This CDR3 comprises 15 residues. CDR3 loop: CASSLARGGADTQYF. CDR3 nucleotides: TGCGCCAGCAGCTTGGCCCGGGGGGGAGCCGATACGCAGTATTTT.

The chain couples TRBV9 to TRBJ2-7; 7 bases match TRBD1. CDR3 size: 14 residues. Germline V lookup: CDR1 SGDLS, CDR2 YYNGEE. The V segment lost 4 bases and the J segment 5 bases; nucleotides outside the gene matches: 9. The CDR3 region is CASSPRTGSNEQYF. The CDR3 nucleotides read TGTGCCAGCAGCCCAAGGACAGGTAGCAACGAGCAGTACTTC. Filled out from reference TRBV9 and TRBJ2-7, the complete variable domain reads DSGVTQTPKHLITATGQRVTLRCSPRSGDLSVYWYQQSLDQGLQFLIQYYNGEERAKGNILERFSAQQFPDLHSELNLSSLELGDSALYFCASSPRTGSNEQYFGPGTRLTVT.

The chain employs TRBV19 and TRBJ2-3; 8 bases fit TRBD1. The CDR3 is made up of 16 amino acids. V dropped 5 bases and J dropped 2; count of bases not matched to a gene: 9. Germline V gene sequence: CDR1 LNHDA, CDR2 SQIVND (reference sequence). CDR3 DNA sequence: TGTGCCAGTAGTTCTGGGGGGACAGGTTTCACAGATACGCAGTATTTT. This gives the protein CASSSGGTGFTDTQYF.

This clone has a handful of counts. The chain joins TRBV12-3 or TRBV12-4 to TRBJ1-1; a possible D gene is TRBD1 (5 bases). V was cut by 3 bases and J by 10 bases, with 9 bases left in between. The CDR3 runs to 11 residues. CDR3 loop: CASSFEDTAFF. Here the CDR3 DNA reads TGTGCCAGCAGTTTTGAGGACACAGCTTTCTTT.

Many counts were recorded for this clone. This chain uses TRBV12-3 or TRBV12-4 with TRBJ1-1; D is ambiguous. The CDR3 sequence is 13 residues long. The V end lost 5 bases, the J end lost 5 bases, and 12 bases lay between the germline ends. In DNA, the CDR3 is TGTGCCAGCAGTGCTAGAGTAGTGACTGAAGCTTTCTTT. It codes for CASSARVVTEAFF.

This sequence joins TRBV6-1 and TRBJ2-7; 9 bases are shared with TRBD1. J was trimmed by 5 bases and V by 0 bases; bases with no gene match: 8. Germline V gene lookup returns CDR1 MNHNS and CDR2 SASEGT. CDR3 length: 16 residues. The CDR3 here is CASSEAEGQGGNEQYF. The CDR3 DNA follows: TGTGCCAGCAGTGAAGCAGAGGGACAGGGAGGAAACGAGCAGTACTTC.

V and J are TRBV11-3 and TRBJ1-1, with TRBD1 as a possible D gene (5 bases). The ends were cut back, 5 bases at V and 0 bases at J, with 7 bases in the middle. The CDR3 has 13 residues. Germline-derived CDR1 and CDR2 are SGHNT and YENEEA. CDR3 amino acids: CASSGGVNTEAFF. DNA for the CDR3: TGTGCCAGCAGCGGGGGGGTGAACACTGAAGCTTTCTTT.

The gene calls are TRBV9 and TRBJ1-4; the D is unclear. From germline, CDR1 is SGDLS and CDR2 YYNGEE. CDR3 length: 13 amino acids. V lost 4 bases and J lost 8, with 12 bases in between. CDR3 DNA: TGTGCCAGCAGCTCCGACCTCAGGGAAAAACTGTTTTTT. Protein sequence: CASSSDLREKLFF.

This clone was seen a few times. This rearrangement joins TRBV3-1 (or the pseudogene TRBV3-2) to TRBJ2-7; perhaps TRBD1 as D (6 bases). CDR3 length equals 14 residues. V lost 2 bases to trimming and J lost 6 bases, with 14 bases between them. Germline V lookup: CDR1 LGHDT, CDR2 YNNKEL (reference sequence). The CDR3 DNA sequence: TGTGCCAGCAGCCAATTACAGGGAAGTAGCGAGCAGTACTTC. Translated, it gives CASSQLQGSSEQYF.

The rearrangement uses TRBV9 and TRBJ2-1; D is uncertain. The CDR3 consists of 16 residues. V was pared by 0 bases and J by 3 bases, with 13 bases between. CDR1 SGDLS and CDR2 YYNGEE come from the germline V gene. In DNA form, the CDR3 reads TGTGCCAGCAGCGTAGACATGGAGATTCTCTACAATGAGCAGTTCTTC. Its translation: CASSVDMEILYNEQFF.

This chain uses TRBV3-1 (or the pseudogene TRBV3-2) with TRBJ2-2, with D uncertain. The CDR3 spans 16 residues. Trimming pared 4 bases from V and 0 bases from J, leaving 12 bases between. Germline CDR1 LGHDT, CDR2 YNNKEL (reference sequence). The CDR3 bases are TGTGCCAGCAGCCCTAAGCTACAGCCGAACACCGGGGAGCTGTTTTTT. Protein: CASSPKLQPNTGELFF.

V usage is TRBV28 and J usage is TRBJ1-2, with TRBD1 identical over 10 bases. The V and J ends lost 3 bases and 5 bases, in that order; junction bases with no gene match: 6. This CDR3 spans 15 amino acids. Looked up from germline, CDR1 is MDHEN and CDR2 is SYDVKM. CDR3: CASSFGTGARYGYTF. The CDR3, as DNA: TGTGCCAGCAGTTTCGGGACAGGGGCGCGGTATGGCTACACCTTC.

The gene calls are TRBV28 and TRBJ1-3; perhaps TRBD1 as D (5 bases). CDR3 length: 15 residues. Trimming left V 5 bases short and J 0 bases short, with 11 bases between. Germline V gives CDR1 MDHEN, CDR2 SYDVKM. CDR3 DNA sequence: TGTGCCAGCAGTGGGGCATTTCTCTCTGGAAACACCATATATTTT. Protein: CASSGAFLSGNTIYF. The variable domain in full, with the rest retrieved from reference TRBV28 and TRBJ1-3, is DVKVTQSSRYLVKRTGEKVFLECVQDMDHENMFWYRQDPGLGLRLIYFSYDVKMKEKGDIPEGYSVSREKKERFSLILESASTNQTSMYLCASSGAFLSGNTIYFGEGSWLTVV.

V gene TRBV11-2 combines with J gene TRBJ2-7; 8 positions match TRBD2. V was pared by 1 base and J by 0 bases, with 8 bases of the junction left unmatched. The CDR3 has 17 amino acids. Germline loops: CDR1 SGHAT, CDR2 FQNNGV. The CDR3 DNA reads TGTGCCAGCAGCTTAGGTCCGGGGGGGGCGGCCTCCTACGAGCAGTACTTC. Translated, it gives CASSLGPGGAASYEQYF.

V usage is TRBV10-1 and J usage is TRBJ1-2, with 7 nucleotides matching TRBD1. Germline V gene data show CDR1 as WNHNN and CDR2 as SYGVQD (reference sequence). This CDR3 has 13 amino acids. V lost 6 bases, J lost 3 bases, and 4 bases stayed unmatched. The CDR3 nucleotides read TGCGCCAGCAGCTCGACAGGGTACTATGGCTACACCTTC. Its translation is CASSSTGYYGYTF.